This T cell receptor (beta chain) was documented in a study of blood T cells in healthy people across ages. Each sample gave at least 6.5 million isolated PBMCs. From germline, CDR1 is LGHNA and CDR2 YSLEER. CDR3 length: 14 residues. V was cut by 2 bases and J by 5 bases, with 13 bases left in between. It was with a sample-barcoded 5' primer and a J-beta primer mix that a second PCR of about 6 to 12 cycles was run. Via MiXCR, TCRdb re-called the 5' RACE reads, giving one row per CDR3 protein. Of 1.4 million or so distinct CDR3 sequences listed, approximately 43% were seen once; the top ten hold 4%. Source material: blood. The clonotype originates from a woman in her late teens or twenties in good health. The genes are TRBV4-3 and TRBJ2-7; D may be TRBD1 (5 bases). CDR3 region: CASSQTSGSDEQYF. The CDR3 DNA reads TGCGCCAGCAGCCAAACATCAGGGTCCGACGAGCAGTACTTC.